This T cell receptor beta chain was profiled in a study of metastatic and nonmetastatic thyroid tumors. Overall study: Comparative analysis of repertoires was undertaken across blood and tumor or nodule tissue obtained from malignant and benign thyroid patients.

Original analysis: What underpinned the distant-metastasis classifier for papillary thyroid cancer was the set of CDR3 differences across clinicopathological groups. TCRdb re-called the PCR reads through MiXCR. V and J calls and clone size were set by TCRdb, not the authors. The sample lists fewer than 15,000 clones, 20% to 25% occurring once. The CDR3 has 16 amino acids. Germline assignment: CDR1 SGHVS and CDR2 FQNEAQ. Turning to this clone: What it recognizes is unknown. A read error may produce the germline difference seen at one junction end.

Every patient was untreated before thyroid surgery. Points from the study as a whole: Significantly greater TCR beta diversity was reportedly found in malignant thyroid tumors than in benign nodules (in blood and tumor).

This chain joins TRBV7-8 and TRBJ1-6; 10 positions agree with TRBD1. The receptor was derived from a female donor with papillary thyroid cancer or a benign thyroid nodule (not recorded which). Some clones in this sample may be carry-over from other donors' samples. Input material: blood. This CDR3 is CASSTRQGAYNPPLNF. CDR3 sequence (DNA): TGTGCCAGCAGCACGCGACAGGGGGCCTATAATCCACCCCTCAACTTT.